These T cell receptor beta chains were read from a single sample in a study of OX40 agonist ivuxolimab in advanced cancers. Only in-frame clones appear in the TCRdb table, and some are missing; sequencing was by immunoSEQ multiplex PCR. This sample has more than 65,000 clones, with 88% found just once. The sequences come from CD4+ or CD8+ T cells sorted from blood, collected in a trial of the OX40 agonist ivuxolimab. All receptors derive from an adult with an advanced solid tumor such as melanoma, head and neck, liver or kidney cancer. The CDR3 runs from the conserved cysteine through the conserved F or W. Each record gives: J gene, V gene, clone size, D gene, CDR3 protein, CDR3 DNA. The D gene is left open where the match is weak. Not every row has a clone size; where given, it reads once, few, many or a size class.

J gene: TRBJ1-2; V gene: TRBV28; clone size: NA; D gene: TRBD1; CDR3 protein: CASSPGTALHYGYTF; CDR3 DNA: TGTGCCAGCAGTCCGGGGACAGCGCTTCACTATGGCTACACCTTC
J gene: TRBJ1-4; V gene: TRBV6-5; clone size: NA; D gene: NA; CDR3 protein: CASTSQGSREKLFF; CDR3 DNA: TGTGCCAGCACCTCACAGGGTAGCCGTGAAAAACTGTTTTTT
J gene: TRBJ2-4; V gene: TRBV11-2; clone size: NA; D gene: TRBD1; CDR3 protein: CASSLGQGLGYDF; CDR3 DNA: TGTGCCAGCAGCTTAGGACAGGGGTTGGGGTATGACTTC
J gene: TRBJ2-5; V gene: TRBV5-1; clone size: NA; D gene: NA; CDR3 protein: CASSRNPETQYF; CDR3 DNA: TGCGCCAGCTCAAGGAACCCAGAGACCCAGTACTTC
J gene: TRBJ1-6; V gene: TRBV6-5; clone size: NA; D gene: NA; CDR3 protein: CASSYFSSYNSPLHF; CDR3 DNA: TGTGCCAGCAGTTACTTTAGCTCCTATAATTCACCCCTCCACTTT
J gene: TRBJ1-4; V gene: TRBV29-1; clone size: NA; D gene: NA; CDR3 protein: CSASTDSPEKLFF; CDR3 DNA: TGCAGCGCTTCAACGGATTCCCCTGAAAAACTGTTTTTT
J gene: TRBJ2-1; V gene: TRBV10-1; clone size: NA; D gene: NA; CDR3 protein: CASSEFIQDLAEQFF; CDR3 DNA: TGCGCCAGCAGTGAGTTTATACAGGACTTAGCTGAGCAGTTCTTC
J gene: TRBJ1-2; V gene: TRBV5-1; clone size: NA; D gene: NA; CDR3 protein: CASSLGQGIGYTF; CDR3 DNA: TGCGCCAGCAGCTTGGGCCAGGGGATAGGCTACACCTTC
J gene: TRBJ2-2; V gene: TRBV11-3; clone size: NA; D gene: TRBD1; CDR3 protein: CASSFGTGDLNTGELFF; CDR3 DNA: TGTGCCAGCAGCTTTGGGACAGGGGACTTGAACACCGGGGAGCTGTTCTTT
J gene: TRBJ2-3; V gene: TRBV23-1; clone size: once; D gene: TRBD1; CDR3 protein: CASSQSRDSRENTQYF; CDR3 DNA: TGCGCCAGCAGTCAATCCAGGGACAGCCGAGAAAATACGCAGTATTTT
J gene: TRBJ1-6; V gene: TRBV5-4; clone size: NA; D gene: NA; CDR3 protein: CASLSSGMEGSPLHF; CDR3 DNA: TGTGCCAGCCTCTCTAGCGGGATGGAAGGATCACCCCTCCACTTT
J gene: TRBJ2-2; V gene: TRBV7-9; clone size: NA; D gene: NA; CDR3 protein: CASSPQVGAGELFF; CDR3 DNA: TGTGCCAGCAGCCCCCAAGTGGGGGCCGGGGAGCTGTTTTTT
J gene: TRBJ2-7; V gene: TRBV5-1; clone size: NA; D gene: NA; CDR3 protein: CASSLGAYEQYF; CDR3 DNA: TGCGCCAGCAGCTTGGGAGCCTACGAGCAGTACTTC
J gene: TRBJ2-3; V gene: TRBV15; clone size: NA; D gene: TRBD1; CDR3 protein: CATSRGQGDTDTQYF; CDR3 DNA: TGTGCCACCAGCAGAGGGCAGGGGGACACAGATACGCAGTATTTT
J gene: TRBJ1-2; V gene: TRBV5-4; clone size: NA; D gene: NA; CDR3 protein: CASSPTGGGYTF; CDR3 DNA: TGTGCCAGCAGCCCCACAGGCGGGGGCTACACCTTC
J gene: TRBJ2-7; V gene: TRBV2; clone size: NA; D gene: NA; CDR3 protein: CASGRTSLYEQYF; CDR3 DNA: TGTGCCAGCGGACGGACTTCCCTCTACGAGCAGTACTTC
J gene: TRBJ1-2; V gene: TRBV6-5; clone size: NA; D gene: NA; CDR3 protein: CASSYGAAGGYTF; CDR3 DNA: TGTGCCAGCAGTTACGGGGCAGCTGGTGGCTACACCTTC
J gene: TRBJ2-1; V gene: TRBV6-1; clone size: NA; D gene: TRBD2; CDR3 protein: CASSPWDYHNEQFF; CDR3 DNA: TGTGCCAGCAGCCCTTGGGACTACCACAATGAGCAGTTCTTC
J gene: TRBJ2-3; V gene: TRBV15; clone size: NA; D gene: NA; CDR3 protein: CATSRDGGRGRTDTQYF; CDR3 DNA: TGTGCCACCAGCAGAGATGGGGGGCGGGGACGCACAGATACGCAGTATTTT
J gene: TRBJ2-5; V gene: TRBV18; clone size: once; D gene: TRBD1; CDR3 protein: CASSPPGEGAETQYF; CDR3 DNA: TGTGCCAGCTCACCACCCGGAGAGGGGGCAGAGACCCAGTACTTC
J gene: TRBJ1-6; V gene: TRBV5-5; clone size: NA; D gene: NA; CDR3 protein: CASSLGGLSSYNSPLHF; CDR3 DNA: TGTGCCAGCAGCTTGGGGGGACTAAGCTCCTATAATTCACCCCTCCACTTT
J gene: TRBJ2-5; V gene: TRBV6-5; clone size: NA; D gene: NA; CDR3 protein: CASGRWNEKTQYF; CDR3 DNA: TGTGCCAGCGGGCGATGGAACGAGAAGACCCAGTACTTC
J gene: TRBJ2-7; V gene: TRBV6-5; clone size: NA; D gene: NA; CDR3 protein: CASSDQGRGEQYF; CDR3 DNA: TGTGCCAGCAGTGATCAGGGGAGAGGCGAGCAGTACTTC
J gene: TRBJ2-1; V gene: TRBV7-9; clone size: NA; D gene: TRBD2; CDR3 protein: CASSLIGLAFNEQFF; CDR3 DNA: TGTGCCAGCAGCTTAATAGGACTAGCTTTCAATGAGCAGTTCTTC
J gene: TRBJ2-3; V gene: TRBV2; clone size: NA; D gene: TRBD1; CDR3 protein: CASDEQGRTDTQYF; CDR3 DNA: TGTGCCAGCGATGAACAGGGGCGCACAGATACGCAGTATTTT
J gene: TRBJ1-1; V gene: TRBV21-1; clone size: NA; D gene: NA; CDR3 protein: CASSKGRGQSAITEAFF; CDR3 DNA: TGTGCCAGCAGCAAAGGGAGGGGACAGAGCGCTATCACTGAAGCTTTCTTT
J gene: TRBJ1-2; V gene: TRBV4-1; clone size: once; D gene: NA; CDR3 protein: CASSQNTVNYGYTF; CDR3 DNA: TGCGCCAGCAGCCAGAACACAGTAAACTATGGCTACACCTTC
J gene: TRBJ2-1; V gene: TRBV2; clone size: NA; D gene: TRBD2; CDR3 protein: CASRLAGEDNEQFF; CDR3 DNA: TGTGCCAGCAGGCTAGCGGGGGAGGACAATGAGCAGTTCTTC
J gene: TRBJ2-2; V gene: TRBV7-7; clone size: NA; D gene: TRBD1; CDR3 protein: CASSPTGAGELFF; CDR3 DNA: TGTGCTAGCAGTCCTACAGGGGCCGGGGAGCTGTTTTTT
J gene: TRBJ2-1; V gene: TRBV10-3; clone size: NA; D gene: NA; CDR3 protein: CAGPDSTNNEQFF; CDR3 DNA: TGTGCCGGACCGGACAGTACCAACAATGAGCAGTTCTTC
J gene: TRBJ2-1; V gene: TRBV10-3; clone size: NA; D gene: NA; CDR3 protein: CAISEGGSYNEQFF; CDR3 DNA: TGTGCCATCAGTGAGGGGGGATCCTACAATGAGCAGTTCTTC
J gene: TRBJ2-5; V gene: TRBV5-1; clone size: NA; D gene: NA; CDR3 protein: CASSRSGTSQETQYF; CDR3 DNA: TGCGCCAGCAGCAGATCCGGGACATCTCAAGAGACCCAGTACTTC
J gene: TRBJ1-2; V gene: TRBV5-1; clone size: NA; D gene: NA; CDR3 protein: CASSLPTPNYGYTF; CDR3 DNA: TGCGCCAGCAGCCTACCGACACCTAACTATGGCTACACCTTC
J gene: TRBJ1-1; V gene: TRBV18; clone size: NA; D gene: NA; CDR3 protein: CASSPAIWGGGTEAFF; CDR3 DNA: TGTGCCAGCTCACCAGCAATATGGGGGGGAGGAACTGAAGCTTTCTTT
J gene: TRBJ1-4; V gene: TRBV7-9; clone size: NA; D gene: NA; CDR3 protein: CASSFNRVLNEKLFF; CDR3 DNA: TGTGCCAGCAGCTTCAACAGGGTATTAAATGAAAAACTGTTTTTT
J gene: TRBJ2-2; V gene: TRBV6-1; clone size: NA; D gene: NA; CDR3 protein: CASSPGENTGELFF; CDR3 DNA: TGTGCCAGCAGTCCAGGGGAAAACACCGGGGAGCTGTTTTTT
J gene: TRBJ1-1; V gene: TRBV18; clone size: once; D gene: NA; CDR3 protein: CASSPGADTEAFF; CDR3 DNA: TGTGCCAGCTCACCTGGGGCTGACACTGAAGCTTTCTTT
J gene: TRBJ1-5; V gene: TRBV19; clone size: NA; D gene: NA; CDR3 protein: CASSIDGTFKPQHF; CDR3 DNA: TGTGCCAGTAGTATCGACGGGACTTTCAAGCCCCAGCATTTT
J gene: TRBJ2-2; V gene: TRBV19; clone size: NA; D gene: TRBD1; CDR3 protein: CAVQGATNTGELFF; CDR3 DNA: TGTGCCGTACAGGGGGCGACGAACACCGGGGAGCTGTTTTTT
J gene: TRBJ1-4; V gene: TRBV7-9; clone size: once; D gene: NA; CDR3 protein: CASSLTATNEKLFF; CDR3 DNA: TGTGCCAGCAGCTTAACAGCAACTAATGAAAAACTGTTTTTT
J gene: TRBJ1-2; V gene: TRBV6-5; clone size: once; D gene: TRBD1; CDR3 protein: CASSNRGNVGYTF; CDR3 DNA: TGTGCCAGCAGTAACAGGGGTAATGTTGGCTACACCTTC
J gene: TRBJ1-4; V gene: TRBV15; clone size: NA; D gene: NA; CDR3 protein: CATSRVGNAQGEKLFF; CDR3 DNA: TGTGCCACCAGCAGAGTTGGTAACGCTCAGGGTGAAAAACTGTTTTTT
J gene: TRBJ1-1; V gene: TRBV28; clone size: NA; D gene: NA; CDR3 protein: CASSSASEGNTEAFF; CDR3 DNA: TGTGCCAGCAGTTCCGCCTCTGAAGGGAACACTGAAGCTTTCTTT
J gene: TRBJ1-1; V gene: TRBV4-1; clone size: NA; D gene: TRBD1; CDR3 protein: CASSQFDRGVTEAFF; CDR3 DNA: TGCGCCAGCAGCCAGTTCGACAGGGGAGTCACTGAAGCTTTCTTT
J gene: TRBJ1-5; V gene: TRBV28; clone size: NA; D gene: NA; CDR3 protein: CASSLEGRQPQHF; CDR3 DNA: TGTGCCAGCAGTTTGGAGGGGCGACAGCCCCAGCATTTT
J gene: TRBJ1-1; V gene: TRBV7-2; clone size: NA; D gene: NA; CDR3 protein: CASSLALAANTEAFF; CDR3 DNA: TGTGCCAGCAGCTTAGCGTTGGCAGCGAACACTGAAGCTTTCTTT
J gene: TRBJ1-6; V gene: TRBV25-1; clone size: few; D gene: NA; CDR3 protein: CASSDSSYNSPLHF; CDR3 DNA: TGTGCCAGCAGTGACAGCTCCTATAATTCACCCCTCCACTTT
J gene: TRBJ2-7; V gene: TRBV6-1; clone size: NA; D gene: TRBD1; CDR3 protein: CASGAQGAGEQYF; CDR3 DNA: TGTGCCAGCGGCGCACAGGGGGCGGGTGAGCAGTACTTC
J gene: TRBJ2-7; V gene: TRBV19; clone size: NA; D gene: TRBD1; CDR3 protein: CASSIGKGPGGEQYF; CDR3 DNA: TGTGCCAGTAGTATAGGCAAAGGCCCAGGGGGCGAGCAGTACTTC
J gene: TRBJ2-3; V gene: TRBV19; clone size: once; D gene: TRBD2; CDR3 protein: CASSIGAGGTDTQYF; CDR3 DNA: TGTGCCAGTAGTATTGGGGCGGGGGGCACAGATACGCAGTATTTT
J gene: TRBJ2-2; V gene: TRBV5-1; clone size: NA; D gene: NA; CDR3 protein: CASSLRGQGNGELFF; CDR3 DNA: TGCGCCAGCAGCTTGCGAGGTCAGGGTAACGGGGAGCTGTTTTTT
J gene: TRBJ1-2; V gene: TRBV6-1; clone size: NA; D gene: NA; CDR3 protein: CASSGQYGYTF; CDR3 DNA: TGTGCCAGCAGTGGACAGTATGGCTACACCTTC
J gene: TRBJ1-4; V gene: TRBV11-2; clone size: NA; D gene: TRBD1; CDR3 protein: CASSLVGGTSGSYEKLFF; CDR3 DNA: TGTGCCAGCAGCTTAGTAGGGGGCACATCGGGAAGCTATGAAAAACTGTTTTTT
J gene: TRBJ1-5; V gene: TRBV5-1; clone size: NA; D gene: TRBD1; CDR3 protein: CTSSPGTGSNQPQHF; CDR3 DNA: TGCACCAGCAGCCCGGGGACAGGTAGCAATCAGCCCCAGCATTTT
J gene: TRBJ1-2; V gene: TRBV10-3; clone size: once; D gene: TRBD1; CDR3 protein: CAIRGGQSGYGYTF; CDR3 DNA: TGTGCCATCAGGGGGGGACAGTCTGGGTATGGCTACACCTTC
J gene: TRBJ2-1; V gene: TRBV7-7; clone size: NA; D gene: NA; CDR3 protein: CASSFLGSYNEQFF; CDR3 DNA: TGTGCTAGCAGCTTTTTGGGCTCCTACAATGAGCAGTTCTTC
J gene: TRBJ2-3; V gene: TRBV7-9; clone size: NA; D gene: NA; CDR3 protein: CASSLQGVRRDTQYF; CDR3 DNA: TGTGCCAGCAGCTTACAGGGCGTGCGGAGGGATACGCAGTATTTT
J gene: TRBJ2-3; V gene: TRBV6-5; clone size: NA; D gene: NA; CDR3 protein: CASLSTSTDTQYF; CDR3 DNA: TGTGCCAGTCTGTCGACTAGCACAGATACGCAGTATTTT
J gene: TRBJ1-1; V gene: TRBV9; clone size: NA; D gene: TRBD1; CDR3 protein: CASSVGDREGNTEAFF; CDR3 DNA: TGTGCCAGCAGCGTAGGGGACAGGGAAGGAAACACTGAAGCTTTCTTT